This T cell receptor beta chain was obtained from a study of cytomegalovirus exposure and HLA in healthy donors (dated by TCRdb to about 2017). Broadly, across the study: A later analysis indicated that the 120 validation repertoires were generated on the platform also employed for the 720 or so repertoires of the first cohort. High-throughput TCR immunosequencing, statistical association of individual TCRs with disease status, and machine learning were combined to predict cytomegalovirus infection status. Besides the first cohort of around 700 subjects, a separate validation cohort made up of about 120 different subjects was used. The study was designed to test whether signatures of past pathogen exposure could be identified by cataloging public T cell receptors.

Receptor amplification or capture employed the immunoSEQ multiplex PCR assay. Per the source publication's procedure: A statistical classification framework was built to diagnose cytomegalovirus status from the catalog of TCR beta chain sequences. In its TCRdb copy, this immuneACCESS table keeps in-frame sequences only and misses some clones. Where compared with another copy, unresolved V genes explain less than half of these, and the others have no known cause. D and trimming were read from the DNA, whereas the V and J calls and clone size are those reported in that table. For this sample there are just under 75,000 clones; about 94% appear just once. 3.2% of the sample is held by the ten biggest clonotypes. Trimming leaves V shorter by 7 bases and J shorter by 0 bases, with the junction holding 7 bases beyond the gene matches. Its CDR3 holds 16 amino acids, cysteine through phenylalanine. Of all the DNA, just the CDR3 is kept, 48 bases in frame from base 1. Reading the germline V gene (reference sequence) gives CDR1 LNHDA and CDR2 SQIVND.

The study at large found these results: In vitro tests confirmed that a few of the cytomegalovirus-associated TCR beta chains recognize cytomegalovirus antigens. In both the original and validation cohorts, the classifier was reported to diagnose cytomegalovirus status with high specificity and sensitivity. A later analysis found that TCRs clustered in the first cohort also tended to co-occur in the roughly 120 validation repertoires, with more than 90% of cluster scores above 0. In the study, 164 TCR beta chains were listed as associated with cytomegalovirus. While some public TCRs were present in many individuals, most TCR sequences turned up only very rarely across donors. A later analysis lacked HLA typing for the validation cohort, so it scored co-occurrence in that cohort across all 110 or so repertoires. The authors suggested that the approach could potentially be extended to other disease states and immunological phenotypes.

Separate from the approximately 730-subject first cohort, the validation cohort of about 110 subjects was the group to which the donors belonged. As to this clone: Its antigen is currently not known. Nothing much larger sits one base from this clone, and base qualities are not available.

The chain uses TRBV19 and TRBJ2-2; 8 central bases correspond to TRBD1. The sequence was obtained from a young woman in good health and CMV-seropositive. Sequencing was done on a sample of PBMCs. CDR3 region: CASTIGQGANTGELFF. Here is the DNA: TGTGCCAGTACCATCGGACAGGGAGCGAACACCGGGGAGCTGTTTTTT.